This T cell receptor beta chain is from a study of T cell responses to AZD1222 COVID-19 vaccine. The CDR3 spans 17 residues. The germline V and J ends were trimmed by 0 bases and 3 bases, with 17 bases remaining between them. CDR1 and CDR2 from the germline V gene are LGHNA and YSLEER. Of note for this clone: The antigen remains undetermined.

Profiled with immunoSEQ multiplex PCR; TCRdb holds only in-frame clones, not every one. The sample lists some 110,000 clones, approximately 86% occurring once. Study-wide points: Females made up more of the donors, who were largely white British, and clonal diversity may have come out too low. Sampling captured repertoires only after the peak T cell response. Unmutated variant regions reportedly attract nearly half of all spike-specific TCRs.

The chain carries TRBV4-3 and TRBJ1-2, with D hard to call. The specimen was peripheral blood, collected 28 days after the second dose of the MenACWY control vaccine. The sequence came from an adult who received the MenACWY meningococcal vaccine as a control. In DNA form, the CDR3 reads TGCGCCAGCAGCCAAGATAGTCAGGCCGGTGGGTACTATGGCTACACCTTC. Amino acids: CASSQDSQAGGYYGYTF.